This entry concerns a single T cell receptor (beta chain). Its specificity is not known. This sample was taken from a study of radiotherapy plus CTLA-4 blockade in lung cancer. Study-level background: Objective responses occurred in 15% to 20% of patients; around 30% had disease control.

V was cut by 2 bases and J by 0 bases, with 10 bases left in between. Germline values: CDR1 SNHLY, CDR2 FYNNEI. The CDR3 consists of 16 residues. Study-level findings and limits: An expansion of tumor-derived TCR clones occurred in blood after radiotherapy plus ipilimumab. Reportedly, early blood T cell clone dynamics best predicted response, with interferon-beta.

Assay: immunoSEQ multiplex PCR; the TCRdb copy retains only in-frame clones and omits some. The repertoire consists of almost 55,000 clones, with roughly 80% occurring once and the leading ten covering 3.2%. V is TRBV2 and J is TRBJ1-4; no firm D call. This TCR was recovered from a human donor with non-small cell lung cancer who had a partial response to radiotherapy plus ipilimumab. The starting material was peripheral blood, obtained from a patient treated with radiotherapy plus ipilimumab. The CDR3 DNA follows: TGTGCCAGCAGTGAAAGACAACGTGCAACTAATGAAAAACTGTTTTTT. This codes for CASSERQRATNEKLFF.